What follows describes a single TCR beta chain. Antigen: not known. CD8 cells regarded as naive lacked CD45RO, were positively chosen for CCR7, and omitted terminally differentiated effector memory CD45RA+ cells. The data stem from a study of shared clonotypes between healthy human individuals. The material for each subset, its genomic DNA, was split evenly across several immunoSEQ plates. Only in-frame clones appear in the TCRdb table, and some are missing; sequencing was by immunoSEQ multiplex PCR. The sample contains roughly 2.1 million clones, under 95% of which appear only once. Whole-study findings and limits: Sequencing depth was expected to influence donor clonotype sharing.

This CDR3 spans 15 amino acids. V lost 1 base and J lost 5, with 13 bases in between. Germline CDR1 and CDR2: SGHDT and YYEEEE. Sample: naive CD8+ T cells from PBMCs. The TCR sequence derives from a man younger than 35 in good health. Some clones in this sample may be carry-over from other donors' samples. The chain links TRBV5-6 to TRBJ2-1; D might be TRBD1 or TRBD2, each matching 7 bases. CDR3 nucleotides: TGTGCCAGCAGCTTGACCAGGGGGGGCCACAATGAGCAGTTCTTC. It specifies CASSLTRGGHNEQFF.